Each of the 5 T cell receptor beta chains below was sequenced from the same sample in a study of shared clonotypes between healthy human individuals. Repertoires were generated with immunoSEQ multiplex PCR, while TCRdb's copy carries only in-frame clones and drops some. The sample holds just over 2,000,000 clones, roughly 95% seen once. The specimen sequenced was naive CD4+ T cells sorted from blood. As to subset: CD45RA+ positively selected. The receptor set was obtained from a man younger than 35 in good health.

This clone was found once. The sample contains more than one DNA sequence encoding this CDR3. The chain combines TRBV5-1 with TRBJ2-3; D gene unclear. The CDR3 is 13 residues long. CDR1 and CDR2 (germline): SGHRS, YFSETQ. With 2 bases removed from V and 0 bases from J, the gap between germline ends came to 4 bases. Here the CDR3 reads CASSFGSTDTQYF. CDR3 in DNA: TGCGCCAGCAGCTTCGGGAGCACAGATACGCAGTATTTT.

The chain joins TRBV25-1 to TRBJ1-6; possibly TRBD1 for D (5 bases). Germline assignment: CDR1 MGHDK and CDR2 SYGVNS. Trimming took 5 bases from V and 8 from J, leaving 10 bases between them. CDR3 length: 13 residues. The CDR3 DNA follows: TGTGCCAGCAGTCGGGACGGATATTCACCCCTCCACTTT. It yields the protein CASSRDGYSPLHF.

CDR3 coding DNA: TGCGCCAGCAGTGAGTCGACTGTCGGGGCTTCTTTCGAGCAGTACTTC. Its protein product is CASSESTVGASFEQYF. The chain links TRBV10-1 to TRBJ2-7, with D perhaps assigned TRBD1 or TRBD2 (5 bases each). Per the germline V gene, CDR1 is WNHNN and CDR2 is SYGVQD (reference sequence). There are 16 residues in the CDR3. V was shortened by 0 bases and J by 6 bases, with 18 bases between the two germline ends.

In this sample, this clone turned up once. The chain is built from TRBV6-5 and TRBJ1-4; D is uncertain. The V gene lost 6 bases and the J gene lost 7 bases, with 6 bases spanning the gap. The germline gives CDR1 MNHEY, CDR2 SVGAGI. This CDR3 is 11 amino acids long. The CDR3 DNA sequence: TGTGCCAGCAGCCTTAGTGAAAAACTGTTTTTT. Translating gives CASSLSEKLFF.

The chain joins TRBV7-2 to TRBJ2-1; 8 bases are shared with TRBD2. CDR1 and CDR2 from the germline V gene are SGHTA and FQGNSA. The ends lost 5 bases at V and 4 bases at J; junction bases unmatched: 10. The CDR3 is 16 residues long. CDR3 sequence reads: CASSRTATSDYNEQFF. The CDR3 DNA sequence: TGTGCCAGCAGCCGCACTGCGACTAGCGATTACAATGAGCAGTTCTTC.